The 10 T cell receptor beta chains given below trace back to one sample, sequenced in a study of CD8 T cells in ankylosing spondylitis. TCRdb analysed the 5' RACE reads with MiXCR anew, one entry per CDR3 protein. The data contain roughly 260,000 distinct CDR3 sequences, 20% of them singletons. The sample taken for sequencing was blood, either unsorted or a sorted T cell fraction (not recorded which). These receptors were collected from a male donor with ankylosing spondylitis or in good health (not recorded which).

Notes on this clonotype: One end of the junction is discordant with germline, which a read error may explain. The V call is TRBV7-7, the J call TRBJ2-5; 8 bases map to TRBD2. Germline CDR1 reads SSHAT; CDR2 reads FNYEAQ (reference sequence). The CDR3 length is 16 residues. In DNA form, the CDR3 reads TGTGCTAGCAGCTTGACCGGGACACCGGGGGGGGAGACCCAGTACTTC. Translating gives CASSLTGTPGGETQYF.

The J gene is TRBJ2-1, the V gene TRBV27; 9 bases map to TRBD2. This CDR3 spans 16 amino acids. Trimming cost V 5 bases and J 1 base; bases outside gene matches: 6. In germline, CDR1 is MNHEY, CDR2 SMNVEV (reference sequence). The CDR3 spells CASSPSGRWSYNEQFF. DNA for the CDR3: TGTGCCAGCAGTCCGAGCGGGAGGTGGTCCTACAATGAGCAGTTCTTC.

The chain is built from TRBV2 and TRBJ1-2; a weak D match, TRBD1 (5 bases). This CDR3 comprises 20 residues. V was cut by 3 bases and J by 0 bases, with 26 bases left in between. Germline lookup yields CDR1 SNHLY and CDR2 FYNNEI. In DNA, the CDR3 is TGTGCCAGCAGTGATATGGTTTTGGGGAATCAGGGCAGCTCTAACTATGGCTACACCTTC. Amino acid sequence: CASSDMVLGNQGSSNYGYTF.

The J gene is TRBJ1-1, the V gene TRBV28; no definite D call. The CDR3 has 16 residues. Germline V gene sequence: CDR1 MDHEN, CDR2 SYDVKM. Trimming took 5 bases from V and 2 from J, leaving 18 bases between them. This CDR3 reads CASSAPSDRINTEAFF. As DNA, the CDR3 is TGTGCCAGCAGTGCACCCTCCGATCGGATCAACACTGAAGCTTTCTTT.

The gene calls are TRBV7-9 and TRBJ2-5; D possibly corresponds to TRBD2 (5 bases). Germline values: CDR1 SEHNR, CDR2 FQNEAQ (reference sequence). Trimming took 6 bases from V and 5 from J, leaving 16 bases between them. This CDR3 contains 14 residues. CDR3 coding DNA: TGTGCCAGCAGGGTAGCTACGTCGGGGGAGACCCAGTACTTC. It yields the protein CASRVATSGETQYF.

This clonotype was picked up a small number of times. The CDR3, as DNA: TGTGCCAGCAGCGACTCCCGGGGGGCAGAGACCCAGTACTTC. This translates into CASSDSRGAETQYF. The V gene is TRBV5-5, the J gene TRBJ2-5, with D perhaps matching TRBD2 (7 bases). Trimming removed 4 bases at V and 4 bases at J, with 14 bases between. CDR1 and CDR2 from the germline V gene are SGHKS and YYEKEE (reference sequence). The CDR3 is made up of 14 amino acids.

This clonotype was found a few times. V and J are TRBV14 and TRBJ2-1; unclear D gene. The germline V gene encodes CDR1 SGHDN and CDR2 FVKESK. There are 14 residues in the CDR3. V was pared by 1 base and J by 1 base, with 5 bases between. The CDR3 nucleotides are TGTGCCAGCAGCCAAGGGATGTCCTACAATGAGCAGTTCTTC. It codes for CASSQGMSYNEQFF.

This clonotype was seen repeatedly, ten times or more. The chain combines TRBV28 with TRBJ2-7; D remains ambiguous. V shed 4 bases and J shed 0 bases, with 4 bases lying between them. Germline CDR1 and CDR2: MDHEN and SYDVKM. The CDR3 extends over 12 amino acids. The CDR3 coding sequence is TGTGCCAGCAGTTCCAGCTCCTACGAGCAGTACGTC. Protein sequence: CASSSSSYEQYV.

The chain employs TRBV5-1 and TRBJ2-3; 7 bases map to TRBD2. The CDR3 has 16 residues. V shed 3 bases, J shed 1 base, and the junction held 8 bases outside the gene matches. Germline CDR1 and CDR2: SGHRS and YFSETQ. The CDR3 region is CASSYGRGGGTDTQYF. CDR3 coding DNA: TGCGCCAGCAGCTACGGACGGGGAGGGGGCACAGATACGCAGTATTTT.

The table lists this clonotype with a few counts. The V and J genes are TRBV5-1 and TRBJ2-3; 7 nucleotides align to TRBD2. Looked up from germline, CDR1 is SGHRS and CDR2 is YFSETQ. CDR3 length: 15 residues. V lost 3 bases, J lost 1 base, and 5 bases stayed unmatched. CDR3 sequence: CASSSGTTRTDTQYF. In DNA form, the CDR3 reads TGCGCCAGCAGCTCCGGGACTACCCGCACAGATACGCAGTATTTT.